Detailed here is one T cell receptor beta chain. Its antigen is unidentified. Both iRepertoire HTBI primers and Arm-PCR of CDR3 regions were used to build the TCR beta libraries. TCRdb called the multiplex PCR reads again in MiXCR, with one record for every CDR3 protein. This sample carries about 330,000 distinct CDR3 sequences, roughly 15% of them seen once, and the ten largest clones take around 20%. The entry originates in a study of regulatory T cells in long-lasting Graves disease. Time point in this sample: newly diagnosed GD, antithyroid drugs for less than 3 months. From RNA extracted from PBMCs, the TCR library was made. Regarding the study as a whole: With under 3,500 shared public clonotypes, persistent patients exceeded new patients, who shared over 850.

The same data also went into a second study, on T cells in Graves' hyperthyroidism and ophthalmopathy. That study adds: Clinical symptoms, serum thyroxine, TRAb, thyroid ultrasound and orbital computed tomography established diagnosis. Blood also held most thyroid clonotypes expanded beyond 0.001.

This specimen consisted of peripheral blood mononuclear cells (PBMCs), obtained at new diagnosis, from a patient treated with antithyroid drugs. This TCR came from a woman aged 18 to 35 with Graves disease.

CDR3 residues: CASSPLVYYNEQFF. CDR3 DNA sequence: TGTGCCAGCAGCCCGCTTGTTTACTACAATGAGCAGTTCTTC. The chain joins TRBV7-9 to TRBJ2-1; D is unclear. The CDR3 covers 14 residues. The germline gives CDR1 SEHNR, CDR2 FQNEAQ (reference sequence). The V end was cut by 5 bases, the J end by 3 bases, with 11 bases between.